Listed here is a single T cell receptor beta chain. Its antigen target is currently unknown. No clone much larger than this one lies a single base away; base qualities are absent. This record comes from a study of CD4 and CD8 cells across lung adenocarcinoma regions (dated by TCRdb to between 2018 and 2020). General notes on the study: Intratumor heterogeneity of the T cell receptor repertoire was examined by comparing tumor centers with tumor margins.

Libraries came from PCR. Sequencing was carried out with a HiSeq X Ten. TCRdb handled the public reads itself, with Q25 trimming in fastp and clone calling in MiXCR, and kept productive beta chains. Duplicate CDR3 protein sequences are folded into a single record with the most common DNA and genes. Within this sample are 9,000 to 10,000 distinct CDR3 sequences, with about 51% of them counted one time only. In total, the top ten clones hold around 18% of the sample. Donors were patients with localized lung adenocarcinoma, a subtype of non-small cell lung cancer. Samples were obtained from the margins of localized lung adenocarcinomas. For TCR repertoire analysis, CD4+ T cells from tumor tissue were profiled apart from CD8+ T cells. Sequencing was carried out using CD4+ T cells from the margin of a lung tumor. This specimen's cell subset or site label, per the study, means: tumor margin region. The TCR was taken from a male donor with lung adenocarcinoma. The CD4 and CD8 labels of this study may be unreliable.

The DNA reads TGCAGTGCTGGGGCTAGCGGGCTGAACTACGAGCAGTACTTC. Translated, this gives CSAGASGLNYEQYF. The rearrangement joined TRBV20-1 to TRBJ2-5; 8 bases in the junction line up with TRBD2. The J call is uncertain, as TRBJ2-7 better fits the DNA end. Measured from the cysteine to the phenylalanine, the CDR3 is 14 residues long. Only CDR3 DNA is held: 42 bases, read in frame from base 1. For CDR1 and CDR2, the germline V gene (reference sequence) lists DFQATT and SNEGSKA.